A selection of T cell receptor beta chains follows, all from one sample in a study of radiotherapy plus CTLA-4 blockade in lung cancer. Here immunoSEQ multiplex PCR was the method, and the copy in TCRdb shows in-frame clones only, minus some. The sample gives over 85,000 clones, 65% to 75% of which show up once; 2.5% to 3% is in the top ten. The material sequenced was peripheral blood, taken from a patient treated with radiotherapy plus ipilimumab. These receptor sequences come from a human donor with non-small cell lung cancer who had a partial response to radiotherapy plus ipilimumab. Some clones in this sample may be carry-over from other donors' samples. The CDR3 runs from the conserved cysteine through the conserved F or W. Each record gives: CDR3 DNA, CDR3 protein, clone size, CDR3 length, V gene, J gene, D gene. D genes are given only for firm matches. Not all rows give a size; the values are once, few, many and, for expanded clones, a class.

CDR3nt: TGTGCCAGCAGCTCGTGGGCAGTAGCGGGGGGTTCCGGACGTGAGCAGTTCTTC
CDR3aa: CASSSWAVAGGSGREQFF
abundance: NA
len: 18
v_gene: TRBV5-8
j_gene: TRBJ2-1
d_gene: TRBD2

CDR3nt: TGTGCCAGTCGGGGGGGATTAAACGAGCAGTACTTC
CDR3aa: CASRGGLNEQYF
abundance: NA
len: 12
v_gene: TRBV19
j_gene: TRBJ2-7
d_gene: TRBD2

CDR3nt: TGTGCCAGCAGACACGGACTAGCGGGGGGTTACGAGCAGTACTTC
CDR3aa: CASRHGLAGGYEQYF
abundance: NA
len: 15
v_gene: TRBV28
j_gene: TRBJ2-7
d_gene: TRBD2

CDR3nt: TGCGCCAGCCAGAGGGACTCTGGAAACACCATATATTTT
CDR3aa: CASQRDSGNTIYF
abundance: few
len: 13
v_gene: TRBV10-1
j_gene: TRBJ1-3
d_gene: NA

CDR3nt: TGTGCCAGCAGCTTAGTCAATAGCGGGGGCTACGAGCAGTACTTC
CDR3aa: CASSLVNSGGYEQYF
abundance: NA
len: 15
v_gene: TRBV7-8
j_gene: TRBJ2-7
d_gene: TRBD2

CDR3nt: TGCAGCGTGGCCCTCGGGGGGAACACTGAAGCTTTCTTT
CDR3aa: CSVALGGNTEAFF
abundance: few
len: 13
v_gene: TRBV29-1
j_gene: TRBJ1-1
d_gene: NA

CDR3nt: TGTGCCAGCAGCTTAGCGGCCCCCAATCAGCCCCAGCATTTT
CDR3aa: CASSLAAPNQPQHF
abundance: few
len: 14
v_gene: TRBV7-2
j_gene: TRBJ1-5
d_gene: NA

CDR3nt: TGTGCCAGCAGCTTAGGGGGTGGGACTACAGATGAGCAGTTCTTC
CDR3aa: CASSLGGGTTDEQFF
abundance: NA
len: 15
v_gene: TRBV11-3
j_gene: TRBJ2-1
d_gene: TRBD2

CDR3nt: TGTGCCAGCAGCTTAATTAGTAGCGGGAGCGCCGGGGAGCTGTTTTTT
CDR3aa: CASSLISSGSAGELFF
abundance: NA
len: 16
v_gene: TRBV11-3
j_gene: TRBJ2-2
d_gene: TRBD2

CDR3nt: TGTGCCAGCAGCTTATCGGGACTAGCGGGGACCAGCACAGATACGCAGTATTTT
CDR3aa: CASSLSGLAGTSTDTQYF
abundance: NA
len: 18
v_gene: TRBV11-3
j_gene: TRBJ2-3
d_gene: TRBD2

CDR3nt: TGTGCCAGTACCCCGGGAGGTTCCTACACCTTC
CDR3aa: CASTPGGSYTF
abundance: NA
len: 11
v_gene: TRBV19
j_gene: TRBJ1-2
d_gene: NA

CDR3nt: TGTGCCAGCACGACAGGGGACTATGGCTACACCTTC
CDR3aa: CASTTGDYGYTF
abundance: few
len: 12
v_gene: TRBV6-5
j_gene: TRBJ1-2
d_gene: TRBD1

CDR3nt: TGTGCCAGCAGCTTGGGGCAGGTCGCCTACGAGCAGTACTTC
CDR3aa: CASSLGQVAYEQYF
abundance: NA
len: 14
v_gene: TRBV5-4
j_gene: TRBJ2-7
d_gene: NA

CDR3nt: TGTGCCAGCAGCCTCCGGGCCCAGCGGGGAGAGACCCAGTACTTC
CDR3aa: CASSLRAQRGETQYF
abundance: NA
len: 15
v_gene: TRBV13
j_gene: TRBJ2-5
d_gene: TRBD2

CDR3nt: TGTGCCAGCAGTCCTACGGTCTTAGTTCGTGAGCAGTTCTTC
CDR3aa: CASSPTVLVREQFF
abundance: once
len: 14
v_gene: TRBV6-5
j_gene: TRBJ2-1
d_gene: NA

CDR3nt: TGTGCCTGGAGGGAGACGGGGGTGTGGGCAACTAATGAAAAACTGTTTTTT
CDR3aa: CAWRETGVWATNEKLFF
abundance: NA
len: 17
v_gene: TRBV30
j_gene: TRBJ1-4
d_gene: NA

CDR3nt: TGTGCCAGCAGTCCCCGGACAGAGGAGAACACTGAAGCTTTCTTT
CDR3aa: CASSPRTEENTEAFF
abundance: NA
len: 15
v_gene: TRBV6-1
j_gene: TRBJ1-1
d_gene: NA

CDR3nt: TGTGCCAGCAGCCCAGTAGTACAGTTACCCTCTGGAAACACCATATATTTT
CDR3aa: CASSPVVQLPSGNTIYF
abundance: NA
len: 17
v_gene: TRBV28
j_gene: TRBJ1-3
d_gene: NA

CDR3nt: TGTGCCAGCGACAGGACGGCAAATGAAAAACTGTTTTTT
CDR3aa: CASDRTANEKLFF
abundance: once
len: 13
v_gene: TRBV6-1
j_gene: TRBJ1-4
d_gene: NA

CDR3nt: TGCAGCGTCGGACACAAGGGGCCGAACACTGAAGCTTTCTTT
CDR3aa: CSVGHKGPNTEAFF
abundance: NA
len: 14
v_gene: TRBV29-1
j_gene: TRBJ1-1
d_gene: NA

CDR3nt: TGTGCCAGCAGCGTTAGCGGGGGTGGACTAGCGGCGGGCCCCTACGAGCAGTACTTC
CDR3aa: CASSVSGGGLAAGPYEQYF
abundance: few
len: 19
v_gene: TRBV9
j_gene: TRBJ2-7
d_gene: TRBD2

CDR3nt: TGTGCCAGCAGTCGGGACAGGGGGCAGCCCCAGCATTTT
CDR3aa: CASSRDRGQPQHF
abundance: NA
len: 13
v_gene: TRBV13
j_gene: TRBJ1-5
d_gene: TRBD1

CDR3nt: TGTGCCAGTAGTATAGGTTCGGGGACTAGCGGCCTCTACGAGCAGTACTTC
CDR3aa: CASSIGSGTSGLYEQYF
abundance: NA
len: 17
v_gene: TRBV19
j_gene: TRBJ2-7
d_gene: TRBD2

CDR3nt: TGTGCCAGTAGTACAGGGACAGGGCAGGGGGAGACCCAGTACTTC
CDR3aa: CASSTGTGQGETQYF
abundance: NA
len: 15
v_gene: TRBV19
j_gene: TRBJ2-5
d_gene: TRBD1

CDR3nt: TGTGCCAGCAGCCCTACAGGGGGCTTGAACACTGAAGCTTTCTTT
CDR3aa: CASSPTGGLNTEAFF
abundance: NA
len: 15
v_gene: TRBV5-4
j_gene: TRBJ1-1
d_gene: TRBD1